Listed below are T cell receptor beta chains from one sample, sequenced in a study of T cells in Graves' hyperthyroidism and ophthalmopathy. TCRdb independently ran MiXCR on the multiplex PCR reads; one entry per CDR3 protein. The table lists 480,000 or so distinct CDR3 sequences, around 15% of them singletons. What was sequenced was blood. These receptors came from a woman under 30 with Graves' hyperthyroidism. The CDR3 runs from the conserved cysteine through the conserved F or W. Each record gives: clone size, J gene, D gene, V gene, CDR3 DNA, CDR3 protein. The D gene is left open where the match is weak. Size tells how often a clone was seen (once, few, many) or the class of an expanded clone, and some rows leave it out.

clone size: many
J gene: TRBJ1-1
D gene: NA
V gene: TRBV11-3
CDR3 DNA: TGTGCCAGCAGCTTAGATCTCGGGGGAGACGACACTGAAGCTTTCTTT
CDR3 protein: CASSLDLGGDDTEAFF

clone size: NA
J gene: TRBJ1-6
D gene: NA
V gene: TRBV6-5
CDR3 DNA: TGTGCCAGCAGTTACCCCTCAGGGGACACCTATAATTCACCCCTCCACTTT
CDR3 protein: CASSYPSGDTYNSPLHF

clone size: many
J gene: TRBJ2-3
D gene: NA
V gene: TRBV7-3
CDR3 DNA: TGTGCCAGCAGCTTACGGTCCTCAGATACGCAGTATTTT
CDR3 protein: CASSLRSSDTQYF

clone size: few
J gene: TRBJ1-1
D gene: NA
V gene: TRBV19
CDR3 DNA: TGTGCCAGTAGTATAACAGGGTTGACTGAAGCTTTCTTT
CDR3 protein: CASSITGLTEAFF

clone size: many
J gene: TRBJ1-2
D gene: NA
V gene: TRBV12-3/TRBV12-4
CDR3 DNA: TGTGCCAGCAGTTTAGGAGGGGCACTCTCCTATGGCTACACCTTC
CDR3 protein: CASSLGGALSYGYTF

clone size: once
J gene: TRBJ2-5
D gene: NA
V gene: TRBV5-1
CDR3 DNA: TGCGCCAGCAGCCCCTCCAGATCCGAAGAGACCCAGTACTTC
CDR3 protein: CASSPSRSEETQYF

clone size: once
J gene: TRBJ1-5
D gene: NA
V gene: TRBV6-5
CDR3 DNA: TGTGCCAGCAGTTTAAGGCCCCATCCCCAGCATTTT
CDR3 protein: CASSLRPHPQHF

clone size: few
J gene: TRBJ2-5
D gene: NA
V gene: TRBV20-1
CDR3 DNA: TGCAGTGCTAGAGGGGGTAGGAGGGTACAAGAGACCCAGTACTTC
CDR3 protein: CSARGGRRVQETQYF

clone size: many
J gene: TRBJ1-2
D gene: NA
V gene: TRBV12-3/TRBV12-4
CDR3 DNA: TGTGCCAGCAGCTTGGGGCCACAGGGCCCGTATGGCTACACCTTC
CDR3 protein: CASSLGPQGPYGYTF

clone size: NA
J gene: TRBJ2-5
D gene: NA
V gene: TRBV5-4
CDR3 DNA: TGTGCCAGCAGCTTGGGGACGGCTCGTTTTGAGACCCAGTACTTC
CDR3 protein: CASSLGTARFETQYF

clone size: many
J gene: TRBJ2-7
D gene: NA
V gene: TRBV27
CDR3 DNA: TGTGCCAGCAGTTTAAAGGGAGAAGGACTTACTTACGAGCAGTACTTC
CDR3 protein: CASSLKGEGLTYEQYF

clone size: few
J gene: TRBJ2-7
D gene: NA
V gene: TRBV12-3/TRBV12-4
CDR3 DNA: TGTGCCAGCAAGGGGGGACCCTACGAGCAGTACTTC
CDR3 protein: CASKGGPYEQYF

clone size: few
J gene: TRBJ2-2
D gene: NA
V gene: TRBV30
CDR3 DNA: TGTGCCTGGAGTGTACTCCTGACCACCGGGGAGCTGTTTTTT
CDR3 protein: CAWSVLLTTGELFF

clone size: NA
J gene: TRBJ2-1
D gene: TRBD2
V gene: TRBV6-1
CDR3 DNA: TGTGCCAGCAGTCCCAGAACTAGCGGGCCAAGGGAGCAGTTCTTC
CDR3 protein: CASSPRTSGPREQFF

clone size: few
J gene: TRBJ1-2
D gene: TRBD1
V gene: TRBV7-9
CDR3 DNA: TGTGCCAGCAGGGGACCGGGACAGGGGTTGGAGGGCTACACCTTC
CDR3 protein: CASRGPGQGLEGYTF

clone size: NA
J gene: TRBJ2-4
D gene: NA
V gene: TRBV18
CDR3 DNA: TGTGCCAGCTCACCAGCGCTCGTAGCCAAAAACATTCAGTACTTC
CDR3 protein: CASSPALVAKNIQYF

clone size: NA
J gene: TRBJ1-1
D gene: NA
V gene: TRBV6-6
CDR3 DNA: TGTGCCAGCAGTTACTCCGCTGAAGCTTTCTTT
CDR3 protein: CASSYSAEAFF

clone size: NA
J gene: TRBJ1-1
D gene: NA
V gene: TRBV6-1
CDR3 DNA: TGTGCCAGTGCGTGGGGCAGAGCTTTCTTT
CDR3 protein: CASAWGRAFF

clone size: many
J gene: TRBJ1-1
D gene: TRBD1
V gene: TRBV5-1
CDR3 DNA: TGCGCCAGCCGGGACAGGGGGCGAATCTCGAACACTGAAGCTTTCTTT
CDR3 protein: CASRDRGRISNTEAFF

clone size: many
J gene: TRBJ2-7
D gene: TRBD2
V gene: TRBV13
CDR3 DNA: TGTGCCAGCAGCGAACTAGCGGGAGGGCCCCCGGAGCAGTACTTC
CDR3 protein: CASSELAGGPPEQYF

clone size: many
J gene: TRBJ2-7
D gene: NA
V gene: TRBV20-1
CDR3 DNA: TGCAGTGCTCTTCAGGGTACCTACGAGCAGTACTTC
CDR3 protein: CSALQGTYEQYF

clone size: many
J gene: TRBJ2-3
D gene: TRBD1
V gene: TRBV19
CDR3 DNA: TGTGCCAGTAGTGCAGACAGGGTTGGCACAGTTGATACGCAGTATTTT
CDR3 protein: CASSADRVGTVDTQYF

clone size: few
J gene: TRBJ1-1
D gene: NA
V gene: TRBV6-5
CDR3 DNA: TGTGCCAGCAGTTACCAGGCACAGGGAGGTGAAGCTTTCTTT
CDR3 protein: CASSYQAQGGEAFF

clone size: many
J gene: TRBJ2-2
D gene: NA
V gene: TRBV2
CDR3 DNA: TGTGCCAGCAGTGAACTGGGATACACCGGGGAGCTGTTTTTT
CDR3 protein: CASSELGYTGELFF

clone size: NA
J gene: TRBJ2-5
D gene: TRBD2
V gene: TRBV12-3/TRBV12-4
CDR3 DNA: TGTGCCAGCAGTTCGGGACTAGCGGAACAAGAGACCCAGTACTTC
CDR3 protein: CASSSGLAEQETQYF

clone size: few
J gene: TRBJ2-1
D gene: TRBD2
V gene: TRBV6-2/TRBV6-3
CDR3 DNA: TGTGCCAGCAGTTCCGCTCGGGAGGACTCCTACAATGAGCAGTTCTTC
CDR3 protein: CASSSAREDSYNEQFF

clone size: many
J gene: TRBJ2-3
D gene: TRBD2
V gene: TRBV3-1
CDR3 DNA: TGTGCCAGCAGCCAGGGGGGGACTAGTTTCCCCACAGATACGCAGTATTTT
CDR3 protein: CASSQGGTSFPTDTQYF

clone size: NA
J gene: TRBJ2-5
D gene: NA
V gene: TRBV20-1
CDR3 DNA: TGCAGTGCTAGGGGGGGGCGGGAGACCCAGTACTTC
CDR3 protein: CSARGGRETQYF

clone size: NA
J gene: TRBJ2-2
D gene: TRBD2
V gene: TRBV12-3/TRBV12-4
CDR3 DNA: TGTGCCAGCAGGTGGTCTGTAGCGGGAGGCAACACCGGGGAGCTGTTTTTT
CDR3 protein: CASRWSVAGGNTGELFF

clone size: few
J gene: TRBJ2-2
D gene: TRBD1
V gene: TRBV24-1
CDR3 DNA: TGTGCCACCAGTGAGCTAGGACAGGCCGGGCTGTTTTTT
CDR3 protein: CATSELGQAGLFF

clone size: many
J gene: TRBJ2-3
D gene: NA
V gene: TRBV28
CDR3 DNA: TGTGCCAGCAGTACACAACAGGGTTCGGATACGCAGTATTTT
CDR3 protein: CASSTQQGSDTQYF

clone size: many
J gene: TRBJ1-5
D gene: NA
V gene: TRBV11-2
CDR3 DNA: TGTGCCAGCAGCTTATGGGCGGGGAGCAATCAGCCCCAGCATTTT
CDR3 protein: CASSLWAGSNQPQHF

clone size: many
J gene: TRBJ2-7
D gene: NA
V gene: TRBV30
CDR3 DNA: TGTGCCTGGATCGGGGCTCGGGCGGGGTTCTACGAGCAGTACTTC
CDR3 protein: CAWIGARAGFYEQYF